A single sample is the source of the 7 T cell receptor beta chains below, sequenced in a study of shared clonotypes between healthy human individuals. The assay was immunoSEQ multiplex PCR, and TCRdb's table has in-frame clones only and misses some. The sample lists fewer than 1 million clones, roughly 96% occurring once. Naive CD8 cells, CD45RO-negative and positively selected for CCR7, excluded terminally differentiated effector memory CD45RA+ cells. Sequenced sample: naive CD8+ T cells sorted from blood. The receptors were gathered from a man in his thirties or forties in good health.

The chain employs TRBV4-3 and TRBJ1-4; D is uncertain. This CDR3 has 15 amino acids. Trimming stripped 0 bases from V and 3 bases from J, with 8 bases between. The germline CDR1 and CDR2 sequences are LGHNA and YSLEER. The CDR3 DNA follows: TGCGCCAGCAGCCAAGATTCAGACTCTAATGAAAAACTGTTTTTT. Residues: CASSQDSDSNEKLFF.

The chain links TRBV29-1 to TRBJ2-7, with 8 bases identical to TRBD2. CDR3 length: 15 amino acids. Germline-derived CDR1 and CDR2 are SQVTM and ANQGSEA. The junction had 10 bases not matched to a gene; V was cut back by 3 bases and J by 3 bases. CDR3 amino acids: CSVDVWLAGNYEQYF. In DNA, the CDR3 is TGCAGCGTTGATGTTTGGCTAGCGGGTAACTACGAGCAGTACTTC.

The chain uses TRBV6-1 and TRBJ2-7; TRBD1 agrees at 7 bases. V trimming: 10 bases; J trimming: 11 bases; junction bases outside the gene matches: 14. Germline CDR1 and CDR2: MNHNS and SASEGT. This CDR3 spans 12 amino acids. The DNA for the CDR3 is TGTGCCACCAGACAGGGCCGAGCTTCCGAGTACTTC. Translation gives CATRQGRASEYF.

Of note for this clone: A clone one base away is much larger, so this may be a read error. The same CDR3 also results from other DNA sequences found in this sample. CDR3 loop: CASSLGPSSYNEQFF. In nucleotides, the CDR3 is TGTGCCAGCAGCTTAGGTCCGAGCTCCTACAATGAGCAGTTCTTC. The chain combines TRBV7-2 with TRBJ2-1; D ambiguous. This CDR3 is 15 amino acids long. The germline V and J ends were trimmed by 1 base and 0 bases, with 7 bases remaining between them. CDR1 SGHTA and CDR2 FQGNSA come from the germline V gene. The whole variable domain, remainder taken from reference TRBV7-2 and TRBJ2-1, is GAGVSQSPSNKVTEKGKDVELRCDPISGHTALYWYRQSLGQGLEFLIYFQGNSAPDKSGLPSDRFSAERTGGSVSTLTIQRTQQEDSAVYLCASSLGPSSYNEQFFGPGTRLTVL.

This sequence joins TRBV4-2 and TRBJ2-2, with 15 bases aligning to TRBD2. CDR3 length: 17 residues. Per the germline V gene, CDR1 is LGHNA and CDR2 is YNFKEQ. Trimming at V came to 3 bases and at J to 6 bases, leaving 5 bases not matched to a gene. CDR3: CASSHGLAGGLAGELFF. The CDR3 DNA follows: TGTGCCAGCAGCCACGGACTAGCGGGAGGGCTTGCCGGGGAGCTGTTTTTT.

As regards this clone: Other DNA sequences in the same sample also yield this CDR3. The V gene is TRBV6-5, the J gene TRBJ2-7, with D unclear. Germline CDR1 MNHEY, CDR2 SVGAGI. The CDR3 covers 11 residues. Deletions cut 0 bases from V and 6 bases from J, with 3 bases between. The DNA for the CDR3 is TGTGCCAGCAGTTACTCGTCCGAGCAGTACTTC. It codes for CASSYSSEQYF.

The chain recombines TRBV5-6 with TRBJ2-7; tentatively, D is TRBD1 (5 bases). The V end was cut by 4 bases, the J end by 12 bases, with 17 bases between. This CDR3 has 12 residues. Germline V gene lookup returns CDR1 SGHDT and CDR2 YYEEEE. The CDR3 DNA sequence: TGTGCCAGCAGCCAAGACTCGGACAACGGGTACTTC. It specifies CASSQDSDNGYF. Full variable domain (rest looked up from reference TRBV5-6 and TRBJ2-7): DAGVTQSPTHLIKTRGQQVTLRCSPKSGHDTVSWYQQALGQGPQFIFQYYEEEERQRGNFPDRFSGHQFPNYSSELNVNALLLGDSALYLCASSQDSDNGYFGPGTRLTVT.